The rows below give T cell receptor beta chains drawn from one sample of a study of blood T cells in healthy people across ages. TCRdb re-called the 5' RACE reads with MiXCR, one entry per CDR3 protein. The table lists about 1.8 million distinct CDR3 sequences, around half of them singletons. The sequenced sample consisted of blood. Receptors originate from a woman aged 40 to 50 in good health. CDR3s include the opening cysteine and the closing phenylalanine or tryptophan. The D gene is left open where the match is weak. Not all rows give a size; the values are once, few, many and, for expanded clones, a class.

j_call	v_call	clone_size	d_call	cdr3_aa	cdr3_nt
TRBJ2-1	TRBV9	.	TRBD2	CASSSSGTSSNEQFF	TGTGCCAGCAGCTCGTCTGGGACTAGTAGTAATGAGCAGTTCTTC
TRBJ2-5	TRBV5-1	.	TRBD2	CASSKGLAGTPQTQYF	TGCGCCAGCAGCAAGGGACTAGCGGGGACCCCCCAGACCCAGTACTTC
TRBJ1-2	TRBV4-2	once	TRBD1	CASSQDQGTGLKGYTF	TGTGCCAGCAGCCAAGATCAAGGGACAGGGCTCAAGGGCTACACCTTC
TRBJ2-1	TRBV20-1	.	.	CSARTGNPTNEQFF	TGCAGTGCTAGAACAGGGAATCCCACCAATGAGCAGTTCTTC
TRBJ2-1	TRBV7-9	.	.	CASSFLALRNNEQFF	TGTGCCAGCAGCTTCTTGGCCCTGAGGAACAATGAGCAGTTCTTC
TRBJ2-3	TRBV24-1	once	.	CATSDGARASLLDTQYF	TGTGCCACCAGTGACGGTGCGCGGGCTAGCCTGTTGGATACGCAGTATTTT
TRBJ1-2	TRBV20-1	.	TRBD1	CSASNDGTGYGYTF	TGCAGTGCTAGTAACGACGGGACAGGCTATGGCTACACCTTC
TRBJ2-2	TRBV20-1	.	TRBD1	CSAGTANLFSNTGELFF	TGCAGTGCTGGGACAGCTAACCTCTTCTCGAACACCGGGGAGCTGTTTTTT
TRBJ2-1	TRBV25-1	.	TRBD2	CASSDAGGQFF	TGTGCCAGCAGTGATGCGGGGGGTCAGTTCTTC
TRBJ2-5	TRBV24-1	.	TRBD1	CATSGTAEETQYF	TGTGCCACCTCCGGGACAGCTGAAGAGACCCAGTACTTC
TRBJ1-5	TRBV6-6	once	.	CASMSYSNQPQHF	TGTGCCAGCATGTCTTATAGCAATCAGCCCCAGCATTTT
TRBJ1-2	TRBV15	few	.	CATSPSEGYGYTF	TGTGCCACCAGCCCTAGTGAGGGGTATGGCTACACCTTC
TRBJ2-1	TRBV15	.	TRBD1	CATSRGQGGYNEQFF	TGTGCCACCAGCAGAGGACAGGGGGGATACAATGAGCAGTTCTTC
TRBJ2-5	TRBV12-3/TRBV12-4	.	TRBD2	CANRGLAGRETQYF	TGTGCCAACAGGGGACTAGCGGGGCGAGAGACCCAGTACTTC
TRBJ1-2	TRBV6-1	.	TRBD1	CASSAIPGTGGGYGYTF	TGTGCCAGCAGCGCCATCCCCGGGACAGGGGGGGGGTATGGCTACACCTTC
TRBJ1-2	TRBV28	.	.	CASGPPLAYGYTF	TGTGCCAGCGGCCCCCCTTTAGCTTATGGCTACACCTTC
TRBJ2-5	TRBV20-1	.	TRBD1	CSARALTGDRETQYF	TGCAGTGCTAGAGCTTTGACAGGGGATAGAGAGACCCAGTACTTC
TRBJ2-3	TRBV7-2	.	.	CASSGRTGRDTDTQYF	TGTGCCAGCAGCGGCCGGACTGGGAGAGACACAGATACGCAGTATTTT
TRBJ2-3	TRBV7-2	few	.	CASRSTGRPDTQYF	TGTGCCAGCAGATCAACAGGGCGGCCAGATACGCAGTATTTT
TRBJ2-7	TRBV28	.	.	CASSSPMGGYYEQYF	TGTGCCAGCAGTTCCCCGATGGGGGGTTACTACGAGCAGTACTTC
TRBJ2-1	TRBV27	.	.	CASSLREQASSYNEQFF	TGTGCCAGCAGTTTGAGGGAGCAGGCAAGCTCCTACAATGAGCAGTTCTTC
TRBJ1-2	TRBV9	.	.	CASSVGDLYGYTF	TGTGCCAGCAGCGTAGGGGATCTCTATGGCTACACCTTC
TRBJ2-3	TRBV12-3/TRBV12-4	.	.	CASSLVSSGTDTQYF	TGTGCCAGCAGTTTAGTTAGCTCTGGCACAGATACGCAGTATTTT
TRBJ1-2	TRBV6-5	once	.	CASSRTVGNDGYTF	TGTGCCAGCAGTCGGACGGTCGGTAACGATGGCTACACCTTC
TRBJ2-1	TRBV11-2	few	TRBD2	CASSYRAGEQFF	TGTGCCAGCAGCTACCGAGCGGGGGAGCAGTTCTTC
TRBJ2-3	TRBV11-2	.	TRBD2	CASSSSGGFSSTDTQYF	TGTGCCAGCAGCTCTAGCGGGGGTTTCTCTAGCACAGATACGCAGTATTTT
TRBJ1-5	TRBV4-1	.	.	CASRLDIYSNQPQHF	TGCGCCAGCAGACTGGATATCTATAGCAATCAGCCCCAGCATTTT
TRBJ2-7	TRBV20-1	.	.	CSARAESVHEQYF	TGCAGTGCTAGAGCGGAGAGCGTCCACGAGCAGTACTTC
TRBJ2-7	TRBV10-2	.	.	CASSPSQTYEQYF	TGCGCCAGCAGCCCGTCACAGACCTACGAGCAGTACTTC
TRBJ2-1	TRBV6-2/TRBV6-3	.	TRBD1	CASRPPGQGARYNEQFF	TGTGCCAGCAGACCACCGGGACAGGGGGCACGTTACAATGAGCAGTTCTTC
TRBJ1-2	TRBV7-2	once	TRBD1	CASSSRSTGFGYTF	TGTGCCAGCAGCTCCCGATCGACAGGGTTCGGCTACACCTTC
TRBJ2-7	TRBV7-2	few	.	CASSLAPGDYEQYF	TGTGCCAGCAGCTTAGCCCCGGGGGACTACGAGCAGTACTTC
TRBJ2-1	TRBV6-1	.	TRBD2	CASSEALGGGYNEQFF	TGTGCCAGCAGTGAAGCGCTCGGCGGGGGTTACAATGAGCAGTTCTTC
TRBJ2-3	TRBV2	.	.	CASRQGTSSDTQYF	TGTGCCAGCAGACAGGGGACTAGTTCAGATACGCAGTATTTT
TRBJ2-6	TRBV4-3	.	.	CASSLATGLGAGANVLTF	TGCGCCAGCAGCCTAGCCACGGGTTTAGGGGCTGGGGCCAACGTCCTGACTTTC
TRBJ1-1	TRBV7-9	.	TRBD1	CASSSWTGEAFF	TGTGCCAGCAGCTCATGGACAGGTGAAGCTTTCTTT
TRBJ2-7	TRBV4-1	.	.	CASSRDTHYNEQYF	TGCGCCAGCAGCCGGGACACACACTACAATGAGCAGTACTTC
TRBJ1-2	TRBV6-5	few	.	CASSLRRKSEGYTF	TGTGCCAGCAGTTTGCGACGAAAATCGGAGGGCTACACCTTC
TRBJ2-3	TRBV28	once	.	CASSWGVRPERDTQYF	TGTGCCAGCAGTTGGGGCGTTCGTCCCGAAAGGGATACGCAGTATTTT
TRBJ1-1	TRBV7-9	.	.	CASSHTPVEAFF	TGTGCCAGCAGCCACACGCCAGTCGAAGCTTTCTTT
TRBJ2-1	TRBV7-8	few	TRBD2	CASSRLAGGPKEQFF	TGTGCCAGCAGCCGGCTAGCGGGGGGGCCGAAGGAGCAGTTCTTC
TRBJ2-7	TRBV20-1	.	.	CSARLTQGTSYEQYF	TGCAGTGCTAGACTCACCCAGGGAACCTCCTACGAGCAGTACTTC
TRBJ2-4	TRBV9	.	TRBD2	CASSPGGDENIQYF	TGTGCCAGCAGCCCTGGGGGGGACGAAAACATTCAGTACTTC
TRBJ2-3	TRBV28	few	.	CASSPEIDTQYF	TGTGCCAGCAGTCCTGAAATAGATACGCAGTATTTT
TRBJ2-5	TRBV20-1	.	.	CSANGGGWGRETQYF	TGCAGTGCTAACGGAGGGGGATGGGGTCGAGAGACCCAGTACTTC
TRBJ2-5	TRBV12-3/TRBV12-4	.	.	CASSPTRVQETQYF	TGTGCCAGCAGTCCCACCAGAGTTCAAGAGACCCAGTACTTC